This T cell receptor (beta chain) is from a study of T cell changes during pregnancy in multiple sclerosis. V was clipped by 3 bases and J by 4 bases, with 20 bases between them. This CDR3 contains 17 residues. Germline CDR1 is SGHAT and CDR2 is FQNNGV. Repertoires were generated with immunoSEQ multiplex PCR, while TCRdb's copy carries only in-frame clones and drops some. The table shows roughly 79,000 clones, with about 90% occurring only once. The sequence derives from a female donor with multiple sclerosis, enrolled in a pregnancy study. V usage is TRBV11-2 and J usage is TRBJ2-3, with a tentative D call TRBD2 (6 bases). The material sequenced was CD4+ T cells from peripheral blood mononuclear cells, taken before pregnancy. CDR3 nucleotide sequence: TGTGCCAGCAGCTTGATCGTTCTGGCGGGATTGGCAGATACGCAGTATTTT. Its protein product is CASSLIVLAGLADTQYF.